This T cell receptor beta chain was captured in a study of vaccination and CD4 T cells after COVID-19. About the study: A median of approximately 75 days (range 14 to 241) separated dose two from the taking of post-vaccine samples. Spike peptides, overlapping and drawn from SARS-CoV-2, HCoV-NL63, HCoV-OC43 and HCoV-229E, were used to stimulate cells.

Oncomine TCR Beta short-read sequencing was applied to DNA from cultured CD4+ T cells. TCRdb used MiXCR to reprocess the PCR reads, holding one entry per CDR3 protein. Among roughly 6,600 distinct CDR3 sequences listed, about 36% were seen once. V was cut by 7 bases and J by 3 bases, with 15 bases left in between. The CDR3 runs to 13 residues. CDR1 SQVTM and CDR2 ANQGSEA come from the germline V gene. Treatment given: roughly 11-day PBMC culture with coronavirus spike peptide pools or control peptides (ViraFEST assay). Harvesting of the unexposed donor's CD4+ T cells predated the COVID-19 pandemic (2011-2018). Negative selection yielded CD4+ T cells from day-10 cultures. Comments on this clonotype: What it recognizes is unknown.

The chain combines TRBV29-1 with TRBJ1-1; D possibly corresponds to TRBD1 (6 bases). The source of this sequence is a human donor in good health. Sequenced sample: CD4+ T cells from blood, cultured in vitro. The CDR3, as DNA: TGCAGCGCCGAAAGGGGGTCGGACACTGAAGCTTTCTTT. Translating it yields CSAERGSDTEAFF.